Reported below is one T cell receptor beta chain. The antigen is not known. This specimen belongs to a study of cytomegalovirus exposure and HLA in healthy donors. Study-wide background: Around 80 million unique TCRs from HLA-typed donors were held in an early data release.

The PCR had 60 Vbeta and 13 Jbeta primers. Sequenced by immunoSEQ multiplex PCR; TCRdb stores in-frame clones only, minus some. This table holds some 150,000 clones, 65% to 80% found once. V lost 0 bases and J lost 8; bases outside the gene matches: 14. In germline, CDR1 is LGHNT, CDR2 FRNRAP. The length of the CDR3 is 17 residues. General study results and limits: Three of the chains that were CMV-associated were confirmed in vitro to be specific for CMV antigens. The study flagged around 160 TCR beta chains as cytomegalovirus-associated. According to an earlier analysis, most TCR beta V segments yielded productive rearrangements about 90% or about 30% of the time.

This TCR came from a woman aged 25 to 39 in good health and CMV-seronegative. The source material was PBMCs. The chain uses TRBV12-5 and TRBJ1-2; 8 nucleotides match TRBD1. CDR3 bases: TGTGCTAGTGGTTTGGTGGGTGAGGGCAGGGGGCATTGCGGCTACACCTTC. Residues: CASGLVGEGRGHCGYTF.